These 4 T cell receptor beta chains originate from one sample sequenced in a study of monozygotic twins with inflammatory bowel disease. TCRdb re-called the 5' RACE reads and catalogs CDR3 proteins one per entry, DNA excluded. The table for this sample gives under 150,000 distinct CDR3 sequences. Material for sequencing was blood. The receptors stem from a human donor with ulcerative colitis or Crohn's disease, or a healthy co-twin of an affected twin (not recorded which).

The V gene is TRBV7-2, the J gene TRBJ1-1. CDR1 and CDR2 from the germline V gene are SGHTA and FQGNSA. The CDR3 has 12 amino acids. This chain's CDR3 is CASSLSYTEAFF.

The chain carries TRBV29-1 and TRBJ2-3; checking the TCRdb D call of TRBD1 is not possible without DNA. The CDR3 has 14 residues. The V gene's germline CDR1 is SQVTM and CDR2 ANQGSEA. The CDR3 sequence: CSVGLGQITDTQYF.

The chain is built from TRBV12-3 or TRBV12-4 and TRBJ2-7. The CDR3 runs 14 residues. The CDR3 spells CASSSRRPSYEQYF.

V is TRBV7-3 and J is TRBJ1-2; the TCRdb call, TRBD1, lacks DNA for checking. Germline V gene sequence: CDR1 SGHTA, CDR2 FQGTGA. The CDR3 contains 15 residues. The CDR3 region is CASSLLGQGRYGYTF.